Below, one T cell receptor beta chain is given with its context. V was trimmed by 4 bases and J by 2 bases, leaving 12 bases between them. This CDR3 is 15 amino acids long. Germline loops: CDR1 SEHNR, CDR2 FQNEAQ (reference sequence). This specimen comes from a study of cytotoxic CD8 clonotypes in ibrutinib-treated CLL. TCRdb keeps only in-frame clones here, not all; method: immunoSEQ multiplex PCR. This repertoire shows about 130,000 clones, around 84% found once; its top ten account for roughly 3.1%. This clonotype originated in a human donor with chronic lymphocytic leukemia. This specimen was PBMCs, taken after 24 months of ibrutinib treatment. The chain couples TRBV7-9 to TRBJ1-5; D possibly corresponds to TRBD1 (5 bases). The CDR3 sequence: CASSSAGAGNQPQHF. The CDR3 DNA is TGTGCCAGCAGCTCGGCCGGGGCCGGCAATCAGCCCCAGCATTTT. The full variable domain, with the rest looked up from reference TRBV7-9 and TRBJ1-5, is DTGVSQNPRHKITKRGQNVTFRCDPISEHNRLYWYRQTLGQGPEFLTYFQNEAQLEKSRLLSDRFSAERPKGSFSTLEIQRTEQGDSAMYLCASSSAGAGNQPQHFGDGTRLSIL.